The 19 T cell receptor beta chains listed next were all sequenced from one sample in a study of T cells in Graves' hyperthyroidism and ophthalmopathy (dated by TCRdb to the late 2010s). The library was generated by multiplex PCR. The sequencer was an Illumina HiSeq 2000. The TCR beta CDR3 regions were amplified from the RNA transcripts. A first-round RT-PCR of the TCR CDR3 used the HTBI primer set with the Qiagen OneStep RT-PCR kit. TCRdb reran the public reads through fastp at Q25 and MiXCR, keeping productive beta chains. A single entry per CDR3 protein holds the most common genes and DNA from its merged rows. The sample has 350,000 to 500,000 distinct CDR3 sequences on record, around 13% of them singletons. The ten largest clones capture 5% to 6% of the sample. Input material: blood. The receptor set was obtained from a woman aged 18 to 35 with Graves' hyperthyroidism.

This clonotype was found a few times. This chain links TRBV28 with TRBJ2-5; maybe TRBD2 (6 bases). V shed 5 bases and J shed 4 bases, with 14 bases lying between them. The CDR3 extends over 14 amino acids. CDR1 is MDHEN and CDR2 is SYDVKM in the germline V gene. This chain's CDR3 is CASSTRRGGETQYF. The CDR3 DNA sequence: TGTGCCAGCAGTACCCGACGGGGAGGAGAGACCCAGTACTTC.

The chain carries TRBV29-1 and TRBJ2-7, with TRBD1 matching 8 bases. This CDR3 contains 14 residues. The germline V gene has CDR1 SQVTM and CDR2 ANQGSEA. With 4 bases clipped from V and 0 bases from J, the junction kept 5 bases outside the gene matches. The DNA of the CDR3 is TGCAGCGTTGCCTCAGACAGGGGCTCCTACGAGCAGTACTTC. This encodes CSVASDRGSYEQYF.

In this sample, this clonotype turned up many times. The rearrangement uses TRBV2 and TRBJ2-3; 12 bases agree with TRBD2. The CDR3 is 14 amino acids. Germline-derived CDR1 and CDR2 are SNHLY and FYNNEI. V lost 10 bases, J lost 4 bases, and 6 bases stayed unmatched. The CDR3 DNA reads as TGTGCCACTCGACTAGCGGGAGCAGCAGATACGCAGTATTTT. This gives the protein CATRLAGAADTQYF.

The table lists this clonotype with a few counts. The rearrangement uses TRBV7-9 and TRBJ2-7; the D gene is possibly TRBD2 (7 bases). The CDR3 contains 16 residues. CDR1 SEHNR and CDR2 FQNEAQ come from the germline V gene (reference sequence). The V and J ends lost 1 base and 1 base respectively, with 14 bases between them. CDR3 in amino acids: CASSLVGAGVSYEQYF. The CDR3 nucleotides read TGTGCCAGCAGCTTAGTGGGGGCGGGGGTATCCTACGAGCAGTACTTC.

This clonotype has ten or more counts. The rearrangement links TRBV3-1 to TRBJ2-1; 8 positions agree with TRBD2. Unmatched junction bases numbered 6, after V lost 5 bases and J lost 3 bases. Germline lookup yields CDR1 LGHDT and CDR2 YNNKEL (reference sequence). The CDR3 covers 15 residues. The CDR3 region has the DNA TGTGCCAGCAGCGCCAGCGGGAGAGACTACAATGAGCAGTTCTTC. As protein: CASSASGRDYNEQFF.

This clonotype was detected only a few times. With a much larger clone just one base away, this may be a read error. The CDR3 sequence is CSARDPDGGHTEAFF. The CDR3 DNA reads TGCAGTGCTAGAGATCCCGACGGGGGGCACACTGAAGCTTTCTTT. The chain uses TRBV20-1 and TRBJ1-1; the D gene is possibly TRBD1 (6 bases). Trimming stripped 0 bases from V and 3 bases from J, with 14 bases between. Germline V gives CDR1 DFQATT, CDR2 SNEGSKA (reference sequence). This CDR3 contains 15 residues.

This clonotype was counted ten times or more. The J gene is TRBJ2-5, the V gene TRBV20-1; D uncertain. V lost 0 bases and J lost 2, with 13 bases in between. The germline V gene has CDR1 DFQATT and CDR2 SNEGSKA (reference sequence). There are 15 residues in the CDR3. DNA for the CDR3: TGCAGTGCTAGAGATGTCACTAACCAGCAAGAGACCCAGTACTTC. This encodes CSARDVTNQQETQYF.

This clonotype was observed many times. The chain joins TRBV28 to TRBJ2-1, with D tentatively TRBD2 (6 bases). V was shortened by 3 bases and J by 6 bases, with 21 bases between the two germline ends. This CDR3 region has 17 residues. Germline assignment: CDR1 MDHEN and CDR2 SYDVKM. In DNA form, the CDR3 reads TGTGCCAGCAGTTTGCCGCTTGGGGCGGGAAACTCCAATGAGCAGTTCTTC. The encoded protein is CASSLPLGAGNSNEQFF.

The CDR3 sequence: CASSPRGEGGGDEQFF. Written as DNA, the CDR3 is TGTGCCAGCAGCCCACGAGGGGAGGGAGGTGGGGATGAGCAGTTCTTC. The rearrangement joins TRBV5-6 to TRBJ2-1; 7 nucleotides match TRBD2. The CDR3 covers 16 residues. Per the germline V gene, CDR1 is SGHDT and CDR2 is YYEEEE. Losses at the gene ends were 4 bases for V and 8 bases for J; bases not matched to a gene: 15.

This clonotype was detected many times. V and J are TRBV20-1 and TRBJ2-7; 9 bases match TRBD1. This CDR3 spans 12 amino acids. Germline CDR1 and CDR2: DFQATT and SNEGSKA (reference sequence). CDR3 region: CNVPGQGNEQYF. As DNA, the CDR3 is TGCAATGTTCCGGGACAGGGCAACGAGCAGTACTTC.

This clonotype came up many times. The gene calls are TRBV7-2 and TRBJ1-2, with TRBD1 as a possible D gene (5 bases). V lost 5 bases and J 2 bases, leaving 24 bases between the germline ends. The V gene's germline CDR1 is SGHTA and CDR2 FQGNSA. The length of the CDR3 is 18 residues. CDR3: CASSHIGRGAGSNYGYTF. The DNA of the CDR3 is TGTGCCAGCAGCCACATTGGACGCGGGGCAGGGTCCAACTATGGCTACACCTTC.

This clonotype was observed many times. This sequence joins TRBV28 and TRBJ2-1; D tentatively fits TRBD1 or TRBD2 (5 bases each). CDR3 length: 16 amino acids. Germline V CDR1 and CDR2: MDHEN, SYDVKM. The V end was cut by 6 bases, the J end by 2 bases, with 17 bases between. The CDR3, as DNA: TGTGCCAGCAGCCCCCTCGAGGGGCTGCCCTACAATGAGCAGTTCTTC. It translates to CASSPLEGLPYNEQFF.

This clonotype has ten or more counts. J is TRBJ2-5 and V is TRBV28, with D perhaps matching TRBD2 (5 bases). The CDR3 loop spans 16 amino acids. V shed 6 bases and J shed 0 bases, with 17 bases lying between them. The germline CDR1 and CDR2 sequences are MDHEN and SYDVKM. The DNA of the CDR3 is TGTGCCAGCAGACGAGTGAGGACGGGGTACCAAGAGACCCAGTACTTC. Its translation: CASRRVRTGYQETQYF.

V usage is TRBV11-2 and J usage is TRBJ1-1, with a tentative D call TRBD1 (5 bases). Trimming removed 1 base from V and 0 bases from J, with 18 bases in between. Per germline, CDR1 SGHAT and CDR2 FQNNGV. The CDR3 length is 18 residues. CDR3 loop: CASSLGYEGWGMNTEAFF. DNA of the CDR3: TGTGCCAGCAGCTTAGGCTACGAGGGCTGGGGGATGAACACTGAAGCTTTCTTT. Using reference TRBV11-2 and TRBJ1-1 for the parts outside the CDR3, the full variable domain is EAGVAQSPRYKIIEKRQSVAFWCNPISGHATLYWYQQILGQGPKLLIQFQNNGVVDDSQLPKDRFSAERLKGVDSTLKIQPAKLEDSAVYLCASSLGYEGWGMNTEAFFGQGTRLTVV.

Many counts were recorded for this clonotype. The V gene is TRBV28, the J gene TRBJ2-6, with D uncertain. Between the trimmed V and J ends, which lost 8 bases and 0 bases, there was a span of 11 bases. The germline gives CDR1 MDHEN, CDR2 SYDVKM. CDR3 size: 15 residues. CDR3 loop: CASGGVGSGANVLTF. DNA for the CDR3: TGTGCCAGCGGCGGCGTAGGCTCTGGGGCCAACGTCCTGACTTTC.

A few counts support this clonotype. The chain's CDR3 is CASSPPSGRDYNEQFF. For the CDR3, the DNA is TGTGCCAGCTCACCACCGAGCGGGAGGGACTACAATGAGCAGTTCTTC. This chain connects TRBV18 to TRBJ2-1; 10 nucleotides agree with TRBD2. Germline V gives CDR1 KGHSH, CDR2 LQKENI. The ends lost 0 bases at V and 3 bases at J; junction bases unmatched: 2. This CDR3 has 16 residues.

This clonotype appeared a few times. The chain carries TRBV15 and TRBJ2-5; D possibly corresponds to TRBD1 (7 bases). This CDR3 comprises 16 residues. Germline V lookup: CDR1 LNHNV, CDR2 YYDKDF (reference sequence). V dropped 0 bases and J dropped 5 bases, with 16 bases sitting between them. The CDR3 DNA reads as TGTGCCACCAGCAGAGATCGGGCAGGGGGGAGGGAGACCCAGTACTTC. Its protein product is CATSRDRAGGRETQYF.

This clonotype appeared a few times. V is TRBV10-1 and J is TRBJ2-7; D gene unclear. There are 11 residues in the CDR3. V was clipped by 3 bases and J by 5 bases, with 5 bases between them. Germline assignment: CDR1 WNHNN and CDR2 SYGVQD (reference sequence). The CDR3 loop is CASSDSDEQYF. The CDR3 coding sequence is TGCGCCAGCAGTGATTCCGACGAGCAGTACTTC.

This clonotype was recorded a few times. V gene TRBV19 combines with J gene TRBJ2-5; D assignment may be TRBD1 or TRBD2 (5 bases each). CDR3 length: 12 residues. The germline V gene encodes CDR1 LNHDA and CDR2 SQIVND (reference sequence). V was pared by 4 bases and J by 3 bases, with 6 bases between. CDR3 sequence reads: CASSRDEETQYF. CDR3 nucleotides: TGTGCCAGTAGTAGGGACGAAGAGACCCAGTACTTC.